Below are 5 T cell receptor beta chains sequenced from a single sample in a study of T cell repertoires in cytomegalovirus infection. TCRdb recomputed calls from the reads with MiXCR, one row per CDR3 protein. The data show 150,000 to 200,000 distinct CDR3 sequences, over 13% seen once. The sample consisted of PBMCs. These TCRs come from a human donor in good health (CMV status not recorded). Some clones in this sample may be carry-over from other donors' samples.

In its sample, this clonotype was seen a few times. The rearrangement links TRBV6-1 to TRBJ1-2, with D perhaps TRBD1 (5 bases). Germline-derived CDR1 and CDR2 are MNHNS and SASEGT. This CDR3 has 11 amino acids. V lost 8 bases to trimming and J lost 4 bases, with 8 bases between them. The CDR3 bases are TGTGCCAGCCGGGACTTCTATGGCTACACCTTC. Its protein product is CASRDFYGYTF.

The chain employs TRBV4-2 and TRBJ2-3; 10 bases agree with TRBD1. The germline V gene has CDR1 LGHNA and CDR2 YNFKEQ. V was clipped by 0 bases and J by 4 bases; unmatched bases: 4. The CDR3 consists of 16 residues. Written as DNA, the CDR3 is TGTGCCAGCAGCCAAGATCCGGGACAGGGGTCAGATACGCAGTATTTT. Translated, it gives CASSQDPGQGSDTQYF.

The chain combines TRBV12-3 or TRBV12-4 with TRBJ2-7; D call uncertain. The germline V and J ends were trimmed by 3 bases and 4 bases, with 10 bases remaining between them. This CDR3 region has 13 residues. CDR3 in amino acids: CASSFPPKYEQYF. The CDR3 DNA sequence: TGTGCCAGCAGTTTTCCTCCAAAATACGAGCAGTACTTC.

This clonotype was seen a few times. CDR3 sequence: CASSIQGFTDTQYF. The DNA of the CDR3 is TGTGCCAGCAGTATACAGGGGTTCACAGATACGCAGTATTTT. The chain has TRBV6-1 and TRBJ2-3, with 7 bases that match TRBD1. After removal of 5 bases from V and 2 bases from J, the junction contained 4 bases not matched to a gene. Germline CDR1 is MNHNS and CDR2 is SASEGT. CDR3 size: 14 residues.

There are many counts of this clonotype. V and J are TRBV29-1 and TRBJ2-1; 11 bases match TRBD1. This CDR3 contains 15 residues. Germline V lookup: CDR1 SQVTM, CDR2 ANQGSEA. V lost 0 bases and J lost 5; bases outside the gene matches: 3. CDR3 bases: TGCAGCGTTGAAGACTCGGACAGGGGGCACAATGAGCAGTTCTTC. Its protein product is CSVEDSDRGHNEQFF.